The sequence of this T cell receptor (beta chain) was determined in a study of T-cell reconstitution after alpha-beta-depleted transplantation in children. Notes on this clonotype: Antigen: not known.

Study results and caveats: Where some patients showed high TCRbeta diversity at day 60, it came from recipient T cells and thymic progenitors that had survived. One year post-transplant, T-cell counts and diversity were largely derived from T cells produced anew.

It was with unique molecular identifiers that the TCRbeta library was prepared. One entry per CDR3 protein results from TCRdb running MiXCR on the PCR reads. In the table there are 800,000 to 1,000,000 distinct CDR3 sequences, roughly 29% of which are singletons. The sample consisted of PBMCs, mostly from graft donor cells, taken 360 days after TCRalphabeta/CD19-depleted stem cell transplant. The clonotype was recovered from a boy in the first two years of life who had a stem cell transplant for SCID, so the T cells may come from the graft donor.

DNA for the CDR3: TGCGCCAGCAGCCAAGAAGCCTGGGACAGGGACACTGAAGCTTTCTTT. Translated, it gives CASSQEAWDRDTEAFF. The gene calls are TRBV4-1 and TRBJ1-1; 9 bases agree with TRBD1. Trimming removed 0 bases from V and 3 bases from J; junction bases left unmatched: 5. Germline V gene lookup returns CDR1 MGHRA and CDR2 YSYEKL. The length of the CDR3 is 16 residues.